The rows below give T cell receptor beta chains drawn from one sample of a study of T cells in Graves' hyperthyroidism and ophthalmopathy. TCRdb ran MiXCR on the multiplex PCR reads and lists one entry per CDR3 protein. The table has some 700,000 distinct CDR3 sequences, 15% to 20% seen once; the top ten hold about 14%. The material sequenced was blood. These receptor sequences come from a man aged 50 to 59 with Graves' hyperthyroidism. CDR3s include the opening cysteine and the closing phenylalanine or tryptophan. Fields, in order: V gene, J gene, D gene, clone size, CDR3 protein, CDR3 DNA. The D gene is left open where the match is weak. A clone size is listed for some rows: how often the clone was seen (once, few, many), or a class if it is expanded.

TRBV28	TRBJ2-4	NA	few	CASSSYLTLAKNIQYF	TGTGCCAGCAGTTCCTACCTTACTTTAGCCAAAAACATTCAGTACTTC
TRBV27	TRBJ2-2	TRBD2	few	CASSDWGLAGTGELFF	TGTGCCAGCAGTGACTGGGGACTAGCGGGCACCGGGGAGCTGTTTTTT
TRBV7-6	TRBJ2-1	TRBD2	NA	CASSLSLSGSGYNEQFF	TGTGCCAGCAGCTTGTCACTTAGCGGGAGCGGGTACAATGAGCAGTTCTTC
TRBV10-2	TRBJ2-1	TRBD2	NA	CASSISGRMFNEQFF	TGCGCCAGCAGTATTAGCGGGAGAATGTTCAATGAGCAGTTCTTC
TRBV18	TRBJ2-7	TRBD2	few	CASSPQEGGVSYEQYF	TGTGCCAGCTCACCACAGGAGGGAGGGGTCTCCTACGAGCAGTACTTC
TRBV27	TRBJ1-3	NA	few	CASSLRGNRFQSSGNTIYF	TGTGCCAGCAGTTTAAGGGGGAATCGCTTTCAGAGCTCTGGAAACACCATATATTTT
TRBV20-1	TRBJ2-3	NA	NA	CSAMLISTDTQYF	TGCAGTGCTATGCTAATCTCCACGGATACGCAGTATTTT
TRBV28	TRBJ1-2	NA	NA	CASLPSSGGYTF	TGTGCCAGCTTACCCTCTTCTGGCGGCTACACCTTC
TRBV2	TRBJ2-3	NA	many	CASIGSGSTDTQYF	TGTGCCAGCATCGGAAGCGGCAGCACAGATACGCAGTATTTT
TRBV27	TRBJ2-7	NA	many	CASGNSEQYF	TGTGCCAGCGGTAACTCCGAGCAGTACTTC
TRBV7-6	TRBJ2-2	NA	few	CASSLYDSYTGELFF	TGTGCCAGCAGCTTATACGACAGCTACACCGGGGAGCTGTTTTTT
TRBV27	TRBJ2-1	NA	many	CASSLRFRQDEQFF	TGTGCCAGCAGTTTAAGATTCCGGCAGGATGAGCAGTTCTTC
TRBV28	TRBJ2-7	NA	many	CASSLSSRWGYEQYF	TGTGCCAGCAGTTTATCCTCCCGTTGGGGCTACGAGCAGTACTTC
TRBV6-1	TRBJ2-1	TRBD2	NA	CASSEELAEDPWEQFF	TGTGCCAGCAGTGAAGAACTAGCGGAGGACCCGTGGGAGCAGTTCTTC
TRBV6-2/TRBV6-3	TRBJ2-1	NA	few	CASSWLATYNEQFF	TGTGCCAGCAGTTGGCTCGCGACCTACAATGAGCAGTTCTTC
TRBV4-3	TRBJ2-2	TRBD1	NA	CAGSQEGWTGGTGELFF	TGCGCCGGCAGCCAAGAAGGGTGGACAGGGGGCACCGGGGAGCTGTTTTTT
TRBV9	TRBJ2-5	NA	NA	CASSVGDGPQYF	TGTGCCAGCAGCGTAGGTGATGGTCCTCAGTACTTC
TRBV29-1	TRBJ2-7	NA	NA	CSVLAARSYEQYF	TGCAGCGTTTTGGCAGCCCGGTCCTACGAGCAGTACTTC
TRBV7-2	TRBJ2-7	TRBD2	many	CASSRTSGRREQYF	TGTGCCAGCAGCCGGACTAGCGGGAGGAGGGAGCAGTACTTC
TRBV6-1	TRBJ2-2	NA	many	CASSGKVSDWTGELFF	TGTGCCAGCAGCGGCAAGGTTTCTGATTGGACCGGGGAGCTGTTTTTT
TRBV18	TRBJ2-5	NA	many	CASSPPVGQETQYF	TGTGCCAGCTCACCACCCGTCGGTCAAGAGACCCAGTACTTC
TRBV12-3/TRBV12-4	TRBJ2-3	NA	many	CASSPFEGYTDTQYF	TGTGCCAGCAGCCCCTTCGAGGGGTACACAGATACGCAGTATTTT
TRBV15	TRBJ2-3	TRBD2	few	CATSRDLASGKTDTQYF	TGTGCCACCAGCAGAGATCTGGCTAGCGGGAAGACAGATACGCAGTATTTT
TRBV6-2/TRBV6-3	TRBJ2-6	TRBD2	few	CASSYNGRRGGANVLTF	TGTGCCAGCAGTTACAACGGGAGGAGGGGCGGGGCCAACGTCCTGACTTTC
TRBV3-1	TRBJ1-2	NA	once	CASSQGRGRAYGYTF	TGTGCCAGCAGCCAAGGGCGCGGGAGGGCCTATGGCTACACCTTC
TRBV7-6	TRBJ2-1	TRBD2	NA	CASSLSAGGYNEQLF	TGTGCCAGCAGCTTATCTGCGGGAGGCTACAATGAGCAGCTCTTC
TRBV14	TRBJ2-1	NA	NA	CASSQGSHSYNEQFF	TGTGCCAGCAGCCAAGGGAGTCATTCCTACAATGAGCAGTTCTTC
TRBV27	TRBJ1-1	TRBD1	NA	CASRGDREHTEAFF	TGTGCCAGCCGTGGAGACAGGGAGCACACTGAAGCTTTCTTT
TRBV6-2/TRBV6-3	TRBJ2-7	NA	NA	CASSYGAGTSEQYF	TGTGCCAGCAGTTACGGGGCAGGTACCAGTGAGCAGTACTTC
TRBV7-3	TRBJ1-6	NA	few	CASSLTGPGSPLHF	TGTGCCAGCAGCTTAACAGGTCCGGGTTCACCCCTCCACTTT
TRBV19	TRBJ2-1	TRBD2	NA	CASAPGLAAGDEQFF	TGTGCCAGCGCACCGGGACTAGCGGCCGGGGATGAGCAGTTCTTC
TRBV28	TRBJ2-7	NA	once	CASSSGQMYEQYF	TGTGCCAGCAGTTCCGGACAGATGTACGAGCAGTACTTC
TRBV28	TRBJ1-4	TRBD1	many	CASSPGGSNEKLFF	TGTGCCAGCAGCCCAGGGGGGTCTAATGAAAAACTGTTTTTT
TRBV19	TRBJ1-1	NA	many	CASSISGSTEAFF	TGTGCCAGTAGTATATCCGGGAGCACTGAAGCTTTCTTT
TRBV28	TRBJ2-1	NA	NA	CASSFPPRGVNNEQFF	TGTGCCAGCAGCTTTCCCCCTAGGGGAGTGAACAATGAGCAGTTCTTC
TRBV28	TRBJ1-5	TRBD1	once	CASSTGGGWNQPQHF	TGTGCCAGCAGTACAGGGGGGGGTTGGAATCAGCCCCAGCATTTT
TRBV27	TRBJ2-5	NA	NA	CASSFLPRAQETQYF	TGTGCCAGCAGTTTTCTCCCCAGGGCGCAAGAGACCCAGTACTTC
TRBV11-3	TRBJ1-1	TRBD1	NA	CASSRAGGAEAFF	TGTGCCAGCAGCCGGGCAGGGGGAGCTGAAGCTTTCTTT
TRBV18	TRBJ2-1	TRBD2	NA	CASSSPVGSGNYNEQFF	TGTGCCAGCTCATCACCAGTGGGTAGCGGGAACTACAATGAGCAGTTCTTC
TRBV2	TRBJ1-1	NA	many	CASSSRYMNTEAFF	TGTGCCAGCAGTAGCAGATACATGAACACTGAAGCTTTCTTT
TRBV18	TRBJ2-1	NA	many	CASSPSWTVYNEQFF	TGTGCCAGCTCACCCTCATGGACAGTTTACAATGAGCAGTTCTTC
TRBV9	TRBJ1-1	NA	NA	CASSDLGENTEAFF	TGTGCCAGCAGCGACCTGGGAGAGAACACTGAAGCTTTCTTT
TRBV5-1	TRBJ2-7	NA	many	CASSLGFQFDEQYF	TGCGCCAGCAGCTTGGGTTTTCAGTTCGACGAGCAGTACTTC
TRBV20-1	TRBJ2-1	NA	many	CSAIPPARGYNEQFF	TGCAGTGCTATCCCCCCGGCGCGGGGATACAATGAGCAGTTCTTC
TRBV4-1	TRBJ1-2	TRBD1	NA	CASSLLGQGLGQGYTF	TGCGCCAGCAGCCTTTTGGGACAGGGCCTAGGGCAGGGCTACACCTTC
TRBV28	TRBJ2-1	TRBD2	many	CASYPGLAGAGNEQFF	TGTGCCAGCTATCCCGGACTAGCGGGAGCCGGCAATGAGCAGTTCTTC